The 20 T cell receptor beta chains below all came from one sample that was sequenced in a study of shared T cell receptors in the human thymus. Method: immunoSEQ multiplex PCR; TCRdb's copy keeps in-frame clones and lacks some. The top ten hold about 0.02% of the sample, which has about 380,000 clones, roughly 94% seen once. The material sequenced was thymocytes. The receptors derive from a human donor.

The J gene is TRBJ1-2, the V gene TRBV28, with 7 bases lining up with TRBD1. This CDR3 has 14 residues. The germline gives CDR1 MDHEN, CDR2 SYDVKM. The V and J ends lost 3 bases and 5 bases, in that order; junction bases with no gene match: 6. The CDR3 region has the DNA TGTGCCAGCAGTTTCGCGCGACAGGGTTATGGCTACACCTTC. It yields the protein CASSFARQGYGYTF.

The rearrangement joins TRBV5-6 to TRBJ2-3; D might be TRBD1 (6 bases). Trimming pared 5 bases from V and 4 bases from J, leaving 17 bases between. Germline-derived CDR1 and CDR2 are SGHDT and YYEEEE. The CDR3 contains 15 residues. The CDR3 region is CASRGATGPPDTQYF. The CDR3 DNA sequence: TGTGCCAGCAGAGGGGCGACAGGCCCCCCAGATACGCAGTATTTT.

V and J are TRBV6-4 and TRBJ1-5; D unclear. The CDR3 covers 13 residues. The germline gives CDR1 MRHNA, CDR2 SNTAGT. V was cut by 4 bases and J by 5 bases, with 9 bases left in between. The CDR3 DNA follows: TGTGCCAGCAGTGTTGGGTCCGATCAGCCCCAGCATTTT. Translated, it gives CASSVGSDQPQHF.

V usage is TRBV10-3 and J usage is TRBJ1-5; D is perhaps TRBD1 (5 bases). The V gene's germline CDR1 is ENHRY and CDR2 SYGVKD. The CDR3 is 16 amino acids. Trimming removed 2 bases at V and 7 bases at J, with 18 bases between. CDR3 DNA: TGTGCCATCAGTGAGGCTGGGACGAGAGCACAACAGCCCCAGCATTTT. Its translation: CAISEAGTRAQQPQHF.

The chain carries TRBV6-6 and TRBJ1-1; 10 bases match TRBD1. Trimming took 1 base from V and 1 from J; bases not matched to a gene: 3. Per germline, CDR1 MNHNY and CDR2 SVGAGI (reference sequence). This CDR3 is built from 16 residues. The CDR3 coding sequence is TGTGCCAGCAGTTACTTTCGACAGGGGGCGAACACTGAAGCTTTCTTT. It translates to CASSYFRQGANTEAFF.

This chain joins TRBV5-6 and TRBJ2-5, with TRBD1 matching over 8 bases. This CDR3 region has 17 residues. J lost 3 bases, V lost 1 base, and 11 bases had no gene match. The germline CDR1 and CDR2 sequences are SGHDT and YYEEEE. The CDR3 here is CASSLTVRNRGEETQYF. The CDR3 DNA is TGTGCCAGCAGCTTGACGGTCCGGAACAGGGGGGAAGAGACCCAGTACTTC.

CDR3 in amino acids: CASSPRSGPQETQYF. Written as DNA, the CDR3 is TGTGCCAGCAGTCCCAGAAGTGGCCCCCAAGAGACCCAGTACTTC. The V and J genes are TRBV6-5 and TRBJ2-5, with D unclear. Germline V gene data show CDR1 as MNHEY and CDR2 as SVGAGI. CDR3 length equals 15 residues. V was shortened by 5 bases and J by 1 base, with 14 bases between the two germline ends.

The rearrangement links TRBV11-3 to TRBJ2-1; TRBD2 matches 14 bases. The CDR3 is 16 amino acids. V dropped 5 bases and J dropped 5; count of bases not matched to a gene: 5. The germline V gene encodes CDR1 SGHNT and CDR2 YENEEA. The CDR3, as DNA: TGTGCCAGCAGCATCGGGACTAGCGGGAGCAACAATGAGCAGTTCTTC. Residues: CASSIGTSGSNNEQFF.

The chain uses TRBV10-3 and TRBJ2-7; D is uncertain. Germline loops: CDR1 ENHRY, CDR2 SYGVKD. V was pared by 4 bases and J by 7 bases, with 11 bases between. The CDR3 extends over 12 amino acids. The CDR3 DNA is TGTGCCATCAGTGCTAACGAATGGGAGCAGTACTTC. Amino acids: CAISANEWEQYF.

The chain joins TRBV27 to TRBJ2-7; D might be TRBD2 (7 bases). CDR1 is MNHEY, CDR2 SMNVEV, per germline (reference sequence). The germline V and J ends were trimmed by 6 bases and 0 bases, with 15 bases remaining between them. The CDR3 runs to 15 residues. The CDR3 DNA sequence: TGTGCCAGCAGAGCCGCGGGGGACACCTCCTACGAGCAGTACTTC. Residues: CASRAAGDTSYEQYF.

J is TRBJ2-5 and V is TRBV6-1; no clear D gene. Germline assignment: CDR1 MNHNS and CDR2 SASEGT. CDR3 size: 15 residues. V lost 8 bases and J 5 bases, leaving 21 bases between the germline ends. The CDR3 region is CASPHTLGISETQYF. CDR3 nucleotide sequence: TGTGCCAGCCCCCATACGTTGGGTATATCGGAGACCCAGTACTTC.

The chain has TRBV19 and TRBJ2-7, with D tentatively TRBD2 (6 bases). In germline, CDR1 is LNHDA, CDR2 SQIVND (reference sequence). The CDR3 covers 15 residues. V was trimmed by 3 bases and J by 13 bases, leaving 25 bases between them. The CDR3 coding sequence is TGTGCCAGTAGTATGCCGACTAGGTTTGGCTTTCCTATATACTTC. It translates to CASSMPTRFGFPIYF.

The chain combines TRBV7-9 with TRBJ2-5; possible D gene TRBD2, 5 bases. Germline lookup yields CDR1 SEHNR and CDR2 FQNEAQ (reference sequence). This CDR3 has 18 amino acids. V was trimmed by 5 bases and J by 3 bases, leaving 25 bases between them. CDR3 residues: CASSPRRIAYRVEETQYF. CDR3 DNA sequence: TGTGCCAGCAGCCCCCGCAGGATAGCGTATAGGGTAGAAGAGACCCAGTACTTC.

J is TRBJ2-6 and V is TRBV28, with D unclear. Germline V gives CDR1 MDHEN, CDR2 SYDVKM. V was pared by 1 base and J by 0 bases, with 13 bases between. The CDR3 loop spans 18 amino acids. Here the CDR3 DNA reads TGTGCCAGCAGTTTATACGGCGGCCTACACTCTGGGGCCAACGTCCTGACTTTC. It codes for CASSLYGGLHSGANVLTF.

The genes are TRBV10-1 and TRBJ2-3; 10 nucleotides line up with TRBD2. The V and J ends lost 4 bases and 5 bases, in that order; junction bases with no gene match: 3. The germline CDR1 and CDR2 sequences are WNHNN and SYGVQD (reference sequence). This CDR3 region has 14 residues. The CDR3 coding sequence is TGCGCCAGCAGTGGGCTAGCGGGGGAAGATACGCAGTATTTT. It codes for CASSGLAGEDTQYF.

The J gene is TRBJ2-3, the V gene TRBV5-4; 10 bases agree with TRBD2. This CDR3 is 16 amino acids long. CDR1 and CDR2 from the germline V gene are SGHNT and YYREEE (reference sequence). The trim removed 1 base at V and 2 bases at J, leaving 4 bases unmatched. As DNA, the CDR3 is TGTGCCAGCAGCTTGCGAGCGGGAGGGCCCACAGATACGCAGTATTTT. As protein: CASSLRAGGPTDTQYF.

J is TRBJ1-1 and V is TRBV30; D unclear. This CDR3 has 12 amino acids. V was clipped by 2 bases and J by 5 bases, with 9 bases between them. The germline gives CDR1 GTSNPN, CDR2 SVGIG (reference sequence). The chain's CDR3 is CAWSKGWTEAFF. The CDR3 bases are TGTGCCTGGAGTAAAGGGTGGACTGAAGCTTTCTTT.

The chain combines TRBV7-3 with TRBJ2-3; weak D call: TRBD2 (6 bases). Germline V lookup: CDR1 SGHTA, CDR2 FQGTGA. This CDR3 has 13 amino acids. Trimming removed 5 bases at V and 6 bases at J, with 12 bases between. As DNA, the CDR3 is TGTGCCAGCAGCCCCCTGGCGGGGGATACGCAGTATTTT. Its translation: CASSPLAGDTQYF.

This clone occurred once. The rearrangement links TRBV4-2 to TRBJ2-7, with TRBD2 identical over 11 bases. CDR3 length equals 19 residues. Germline V gene sequence: CDR1 LGHNA, CDR2 YNFKEQ. The junction had 15 bases not matched to a gene; V was cut back by 0 bases and J by 5 bases. CDR3 loop: CASSQDSVPTSGSTNEQYF. In nucleotides, the CDR3 is TGTGCCAGCAGCCAAGATTCGGTCCCTACTAGCGGGAGTACCAACGAGCAGTACTTC.

V is TRBV28 and J is TRBJ1-2, with D tentatively TRBD1 (6 bases). Trimming took off 5 bases at V and 5 bases at J, with 9 bases between the two ends. The CDR3 sequence is 12 residues long. Germline CDR1 and CDR2: MDHEN and SYDVKM. Here the CDR3 reads CASSRGGYGYTF. CDR3 nucleotides: TGTGCCAGCAGTAGGGGGGGTTATGGCTACACCTTC.